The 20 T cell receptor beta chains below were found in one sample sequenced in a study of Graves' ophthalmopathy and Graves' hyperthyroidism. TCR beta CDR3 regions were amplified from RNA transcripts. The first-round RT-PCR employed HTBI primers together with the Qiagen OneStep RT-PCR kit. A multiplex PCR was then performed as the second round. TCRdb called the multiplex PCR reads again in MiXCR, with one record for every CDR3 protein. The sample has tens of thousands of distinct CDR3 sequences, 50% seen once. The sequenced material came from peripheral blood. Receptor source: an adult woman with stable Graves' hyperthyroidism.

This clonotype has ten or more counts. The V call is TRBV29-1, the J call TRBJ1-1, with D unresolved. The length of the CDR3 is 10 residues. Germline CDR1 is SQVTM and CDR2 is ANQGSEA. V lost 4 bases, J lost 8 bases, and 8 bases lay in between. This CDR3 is CSVVVDEAFF. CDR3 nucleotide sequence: TGCAGCGTTGTCGTCGACGAAGCTTTCTTT.

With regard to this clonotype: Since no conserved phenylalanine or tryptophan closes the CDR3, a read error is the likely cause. In nucleotides, the CDR3 is TGCAGTGCTAGCCGGGACAGGGGTAATTCACCCCTCCACTCT. It translates to CSASRDRGNSPLHS. The chain links TRBV20-1 to TRBJ1-6; 10 bases line up with TRBD1. This CDR3 has 14 amino acids. Germline CDR1 DFQATT, CDR2 SNEGSKA (reference sequence). The ends lost 3 bases at V and 6 bases at J; junction bases unmatched: 2.

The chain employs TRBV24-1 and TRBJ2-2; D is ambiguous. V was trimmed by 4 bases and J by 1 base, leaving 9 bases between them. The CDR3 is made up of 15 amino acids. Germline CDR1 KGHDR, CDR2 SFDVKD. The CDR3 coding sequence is TGTGCCACCAGTGAAGGCGGATTGAACACCGGGGAGCTGTTTTTT. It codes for CATSEGGLNTGELFF.

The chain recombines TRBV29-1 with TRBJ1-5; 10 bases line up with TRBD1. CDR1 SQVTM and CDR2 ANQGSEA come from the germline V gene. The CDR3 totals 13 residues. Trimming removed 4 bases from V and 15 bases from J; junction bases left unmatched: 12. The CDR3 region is CSVAGDRGHIRHF. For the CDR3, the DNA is TGCAGCGTTGCTGGGGACAGGGGTCATATTCGGCATTTT.

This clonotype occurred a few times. The DNA for the CDR3 is TGCGCCAGCAGCCGGCGGGAATGGGAGCTGTTTTTT. Translation gives CASSRREWELFF. The chain combines TRBV4-1 with TRBJ2-2; tentative D call: TRBD2 (6 bases). This CDR3 is built from 12 residues. V was shortened by 4 bases and J by 9 bases, with 9 bases between the two germline ends. The V gene's germline CDR1 is MGHRA and CDR2 YSYEKL.

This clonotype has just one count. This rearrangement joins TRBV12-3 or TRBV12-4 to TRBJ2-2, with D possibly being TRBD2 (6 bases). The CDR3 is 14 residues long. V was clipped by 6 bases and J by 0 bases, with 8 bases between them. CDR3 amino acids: CASSGGANTGELFF. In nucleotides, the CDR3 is TGTGCCAGCAGCGGAGGGGCGAACACCGGGGAGCTGTTTTTT.

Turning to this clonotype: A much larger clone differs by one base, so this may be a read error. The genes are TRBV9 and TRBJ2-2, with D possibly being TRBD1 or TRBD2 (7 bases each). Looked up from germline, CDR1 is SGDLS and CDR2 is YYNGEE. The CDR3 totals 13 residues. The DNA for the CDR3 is TGTGCCAGCAGCGAGGGCGCCAGGGGGGGGCTGTTTTTT. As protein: CASSEGARGGLFF. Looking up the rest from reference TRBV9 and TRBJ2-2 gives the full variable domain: DSGVTQTPKHLITATGQRVTLRCSPRSGDLSVYWYQQSLDQGLQFLIQYYNGEERAKGNILERFSAQQFPDLHSELNLSSLELGDSALYFCASSEGARGGLFFGEGSRLTVL.

The CDR3 loop reads CSLGTNYGYTF. The CDR3 nucleotides read TGCAGTTTGGGGACTAACTATGGCTACACCTTC. V is TRBV29-1 and J is TRBJ1-2; D is unresolved. The CDR3 spans 11 residues. Looked up from germline, CDR1 is SQVTM and CDR2 is ANQGSEA. Variable domain in full (rest from reference TRBV29-1 and TRBJ1-2): SAVISQKPSRDICQRGTSLTIQCQVDSQVTMMFWYRQQPGQSLTLIATANQGSEATYESGFVIDKFPISRPNLTFSTLTVSNMSPEDSSIYLCSLGTNYGYTFGSGTRLTVV.

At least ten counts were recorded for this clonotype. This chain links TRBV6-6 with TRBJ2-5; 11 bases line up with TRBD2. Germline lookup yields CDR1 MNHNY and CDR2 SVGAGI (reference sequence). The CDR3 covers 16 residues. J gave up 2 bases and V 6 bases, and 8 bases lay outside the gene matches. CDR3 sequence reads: CASSRGLAEIQETQYF. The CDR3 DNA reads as TGTGCCAGCAGCCGGGGACTAGCGGAGATTCAAGAGACCCAGTACTTC.

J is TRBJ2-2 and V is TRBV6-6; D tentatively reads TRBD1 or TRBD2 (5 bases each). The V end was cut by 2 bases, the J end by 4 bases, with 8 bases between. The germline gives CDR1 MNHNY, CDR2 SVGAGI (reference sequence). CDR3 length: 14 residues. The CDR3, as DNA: TGTGCCAGCAGTTACGGGGCGGGCACCGGGGAGCTGTTTTTT. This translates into CASSYGAGTGELFF.

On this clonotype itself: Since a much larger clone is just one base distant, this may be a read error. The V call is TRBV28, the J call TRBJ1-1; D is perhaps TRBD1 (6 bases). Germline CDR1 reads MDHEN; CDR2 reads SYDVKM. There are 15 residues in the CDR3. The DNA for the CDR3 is TGTGCCAGCAGCCACAGACGGGGGGGGCACACTGAAGCTTCCTTT. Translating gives CASSHRRGGHTEASF.

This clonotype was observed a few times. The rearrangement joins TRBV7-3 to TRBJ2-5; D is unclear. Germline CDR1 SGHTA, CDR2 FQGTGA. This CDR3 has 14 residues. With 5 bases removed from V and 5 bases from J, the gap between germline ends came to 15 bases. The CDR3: CASSAPVGWETQYF. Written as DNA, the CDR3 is TGTGCCAGCAGCGCCCCGGTGGGATGGGAGACCCAGTACTTC.

The CDR3 DNA reads as TGTGCCAGCGTGTCGGTCCGCGCAGGGGATGGCTACACCTTC. Translating gives CASVSVRAGDGYTF. The chain couples TRBV9 to TRBJ1-2, with D perhaps TRBD1 (6 bases). V shed 7 bases and J shed 6 bases, with 19 bases lying between them. CDR1 is SGDLS and CDR2 is YYNGEE in the germline V gene. This CDR3 has 14 residues.

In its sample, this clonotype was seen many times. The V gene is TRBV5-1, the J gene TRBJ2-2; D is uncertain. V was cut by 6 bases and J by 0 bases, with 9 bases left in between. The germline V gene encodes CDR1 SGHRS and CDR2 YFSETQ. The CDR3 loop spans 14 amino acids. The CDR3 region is CASILLPNTGELFF. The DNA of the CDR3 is TGCGCCAGCATACTGTTACCGAACACCGGGGAGCTGTTTTTT.

CDR3 nucleotide sequence: TGCAGCGTTTCAACAGGGGTGTGGGAGCAGTACTTC. Its protein is CSVSTGVWEQYF. The rearrangement links TRBV29-1 to TRBJ2-7, with 7 bases aligning to TRBD1. Germline V gives CDR1 SQVTM, CDR2 ANQGSEA. The CDR3 sequence is 12 residues long. The trim removed 5 bases at V and 7 bases at J, leaving 8 bases unmatched.

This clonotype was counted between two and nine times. CDR3 amino acids: CASSSGYTDTQYF. The CDR3 DNA is TGTGCCAGCTCATCCGGTTACACAGATACGCAGTATTTT. The chain is built from TRBV18 and TRBJ2-3; D unclear. In germline, CDR1 is KGHSH, CDR2 LQKENI. V lost 5 bases to trimming and J lost 2 bases, with 8 bases between them. This CDR3 contains 13 residues.

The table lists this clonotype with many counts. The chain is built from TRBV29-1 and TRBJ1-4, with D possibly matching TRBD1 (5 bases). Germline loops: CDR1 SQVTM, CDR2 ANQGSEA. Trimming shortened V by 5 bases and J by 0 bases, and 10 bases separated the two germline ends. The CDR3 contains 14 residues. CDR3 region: CSVRGLSTNEKLFF. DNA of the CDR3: TGCAGCGTTCGGGGACTTTCAACTAATGAAAAACTGTTTTTT.

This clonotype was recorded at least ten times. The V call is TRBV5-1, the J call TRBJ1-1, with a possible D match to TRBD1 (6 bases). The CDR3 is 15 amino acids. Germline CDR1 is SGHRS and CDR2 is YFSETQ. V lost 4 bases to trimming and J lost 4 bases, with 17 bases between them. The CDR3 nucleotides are TGCGCCAGCAGCCCAAGGGGGGCTCCAGGCACTGAAGCTTTCTTT. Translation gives CASSPRGAPGTEAFF.

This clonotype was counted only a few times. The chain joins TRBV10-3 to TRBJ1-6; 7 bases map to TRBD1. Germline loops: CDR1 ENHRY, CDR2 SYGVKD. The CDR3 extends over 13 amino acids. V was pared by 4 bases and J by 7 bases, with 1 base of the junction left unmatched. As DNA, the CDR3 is TGTGCCATCAGTGGGGACAGAAATTCACCCCTCCACTTT. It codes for CAISGDRNSPLHF.

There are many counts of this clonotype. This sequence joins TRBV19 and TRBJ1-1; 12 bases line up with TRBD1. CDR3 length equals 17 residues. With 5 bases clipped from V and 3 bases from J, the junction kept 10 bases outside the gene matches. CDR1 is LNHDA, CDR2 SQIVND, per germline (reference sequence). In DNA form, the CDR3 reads TGTGCCAGTAGTCCCGGGACAGGGGGCTCCTTGTACACTGAAGCTTTCTTT. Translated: CASSPGTGGSLYTEAFF. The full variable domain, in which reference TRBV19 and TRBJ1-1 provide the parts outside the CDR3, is DGGITQSPKYLFRKEGQNVTLSCEQNLNHDAMYWYRQDPGQGLRLIYYSQIVNDFQKGDIAEGYSVSREKKESFPLTVTSAQKNPTAFYLCASSPGTGGSLYTEAFFGQGTRLTVV.